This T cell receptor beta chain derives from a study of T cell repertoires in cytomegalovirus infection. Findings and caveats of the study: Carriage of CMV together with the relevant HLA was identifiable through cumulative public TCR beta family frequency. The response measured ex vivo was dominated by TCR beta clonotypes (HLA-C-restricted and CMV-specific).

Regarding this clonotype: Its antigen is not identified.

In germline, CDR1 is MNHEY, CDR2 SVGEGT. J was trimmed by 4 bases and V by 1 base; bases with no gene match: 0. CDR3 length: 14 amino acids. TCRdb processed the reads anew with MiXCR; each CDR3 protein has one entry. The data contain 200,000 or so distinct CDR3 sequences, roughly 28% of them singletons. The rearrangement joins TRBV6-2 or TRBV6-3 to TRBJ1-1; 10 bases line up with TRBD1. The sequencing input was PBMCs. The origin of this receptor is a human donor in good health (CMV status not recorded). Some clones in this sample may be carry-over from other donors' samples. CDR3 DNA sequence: TGTGCCAGCAGTTACTGGGACAGGGGCACTGAAGCTTTCTTT. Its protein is CASSYWDRGTEAFF.